Shown below are 10 T cell receptor beta chains from a single sample sequenced in a study of cytomegalovirus exposure and HLA in healthy donors. Use of 60 Vbeta and 13 Jbeta primers characterized the PCR. Here immunoSEQ multiplex PCR was the method, and the copy in TCRdb shows in-frame clones only, minus some. The sample carries 70,000 to 95,000 clones, about 75% recorded once. Material for sequencing was PBMCs. The source is a man aged 25-45 years in good health and CMV-seropositive.

This clone was counted between two and nine times. The V gene is TRBV27, the J gene TRBJ2-7, with a possible D match to TRBD2 (7 bases). CDR1 and CDR2 from the germline V gene are MNHEY and SMNVEV (reference sequence). The CDR3 covers 15 residues. V lost 0 bases, J lost 6 bases, and 15 bases lay in between. The CDR3 here is CASSLSGRGAIEQYF. Here the CDR3 DNA reads TGTGCCAGCAGTTTATCTGGGAGGGGGGCGATCGAGCAGTACTTC.

The V gene is TRBV9, the J gene TRBJ2-5; 8 nucleotides agree with TRBD2. J gave up 4 bases and V 0 bases, and 2 bases lay outside the gene matches. The CDR3 has 14 amino acids. In germline, CDR1 is SGDLS, CDR2 YYNGEE. CDR3 sequence reads: CASSVAGLAETQYF. DNA of the CDR3: TGTGCCAGCAGCGTAGCCGGACTAGCAGAGACCCAGTACTTC.

V gene TRBV19 combines with J gene TRBJ2-5; 8 nucleotides line up with TRBD1. The DNA matches TRBJ2-7 better at its end, which makes the J call doubtful. Germline V CDR1 and CDR2: LNHDA, SQIVND (reference sequence). CDR3 size: 20 residues. The DNA for the CDR3 is TGTGCCAGTAGTATTGGTCCCAGGGGGCTAGTCTCAGGCAAGGTTTACGAGCAGTACTTC. This codes for CASSIGPRGLVSGKVYEQYF.

V gene TRBV5-4 combines with J gene TRBJ1-6; TRBD1 might be the D (6 bases). Germline V CDR1 and CDR2: SGHNT, YYREEE (reference sequence). V shed 0 bases and J shed 9 bases, with 13 bases lying between them. This CDR3 region has 15 residues. CDR3 amino acids: CASSLAGGGVSPLHF. The CDR3 nucleotides are TGTGCCAGCAGCTTGGCGGGAGGGGGAGTTTCACCCCTCCACTTT.

Concerning this clone: Mismatch with germline at one junction end may stem from a read error. V and J are TRBV7-9 and TRBJ1-4; unclear D gene. CDR1 and CDR2 from the germline V gene are SEHNR and FQNEAQ (reference sequence). CDR3 length equals 15 residues. CDR3 loop: CSSSTKTGTNEKLFF. Written as DNA, the CDR3 is TGTTCCAGCAGCACCAAGACGGGAACTAATGAAAAACTGTTTTTT.

The V and J genes are TRBV5-1 and TRBJ2-3; D unclear. The length of the CDR3 is 16 residues. Germline lookup yields CDR1 SGHRS and CDR2 YFSETQ. The ends were cut back, 0 bases at V and 2 bases at J, with 13 bases in the middle. In DNA form, the CDR3 reads TGCGCCAGCAGCTTGGGTCAGAGGATTGCCACAGATACGCAGTATTTT. It translates to CASSLGQRIATDTQYF.

CDR3 DNA sequence: TGTGCCAGCGCTCCGCCTCCAAGCAGCGGGGGGGCGGATACGCAGTATTTT. It is translated as CASAPPPSSGGADTQYF. The V and J genes are TRBV11-2 and TRBJ2-3, with 10 nucleotides matching TRBD2. The CDR3 runs 17 residues. The V gene's germline CDR1 is SGHAT and CDR2 FQNNGV. With 8 bases clipped from V and 6 bases from J, the junction kept 17 bases outside the gene matches.

This rearrangement joins TRBV28 to TRBJ2-5; a possible D gene is TRBD2 (7 bases). The DNA matches TRBJ2-7 better at its end, which makes the J call doubtful. The V gene's germline CDR1 is MDHEN and CDR2 SYDVKM. The CDR3 consists of 17 residues. CDR3 protein: CASSYFFSGGYSYEQYF. The CDR3 DNA sequence: TGTGCCAGCAGTTATTTCTTTTCGGGGGGCTACAGCTACGAGCAGTACTTC.

This chain uses TRBV5-1 with TRBJ2-1, with TRBD2 as a possible D gene (7 bases). In germline, CDR1 is SGHRS, CDR2 YFSETQ. The CDR3 sequence is 15 residues long. Between the trimmed V and J ends, which lost 0 bases and 5 bases, there was a span of 12 bases. The CDR3 nucleotides are TGCGCCAGCAGCTTGGCGGGGGGCTGGAACAATGAGCAGTTCTTC. Amino acid sequence: CASSLAGGWNNEQFF.

The chain carries TRBV7-8 and TRBJ2-3; D ambiguous. Germline CDR1 reads SGHVS; CDR2 reads FQNEAQ. The CDR3 is 15 residues long. Trimming cost V 3 bases and J 0 bases, with 10 bases left between them. CDR3 DNA: TGTGCCAGCAGCTTGGGTTTGACTAGCACAGATACGCAGTATTTT. Protein sequence: CASSLGLTSTDTQYF. Full variable domain (remainder filled in from reference TRBV7-8 and TRBJ2-3): GAGVSQSPRYKVAKRGQDVALRCDPISGHVSLFWYQQALGQGPEFLTYFQNEAQLDKSGLPSDRFFAERPEGSVSTLKIQRTQQEDSAVYLCASSLGLTSTDTQYFGPGTRLTVL.